This T cell receptor beta chain was captured in a study of blood T cells in healthy people across ages (dated by TCRdb to about 2015). Looking at the study overall: In model experiments, template switching captured about one uniquely barcoded TCR beta cDNA molecule for every two T cells. The study measured age-related changes in TCR beta repertoire diversity using deep sequencing normalized with unique cDNA molecular identifiers. The study analyzed two additional independent replicas of 1 million unique cDNA reads from the same blood draw for two donors, one aged 18 to 30 and one aged 80 or older. The donors were divided into four age groups: young (average around 15 years), middle-aged (almost 40), aged (about 60) and long-lived (about 90). Donors of different ages were randomly distributed across sequencing lanes to avoid experimental bias.

The library relied on 5' RACE. The run used an Illumina HiSeq 2500. The second PCR ran for roughly 6 to 11 cycles and used a J-beta primer mix along with a sample-barcoded 5' primer. A template-switch 5' adaptor carrying 12 random nucleotides introduced a unique molecular identifier onto each TCR beta cDNA molecule. Each sample yielded at least 3 million CDR3-containing paired-end reads. The Mint cDNA synthesis kit, primed by a TRBC-specific oligonucleotide, was used to synthesize first-strand cDNA from all RNA. Following uracil-DNA glycosylase treatment, a first 18-cycle PCR with universal primers M1SS and BC2_uni_R was performed on all cDNA. Concerning the study's data processing: For normalization, 1 million high-quality reads, each with a distinct molecular identifier, were randomly selected from each sample. Instead of being binned into consensus sequences, reads that shared molecular identifiers were thrown out. CDR3 identification, clonotype clustering and error correction used MiTCR with a Q25 quality threshold and the strictest error-elimination algorithm. A nonparametric unseen species model using Euler transformation provided a lower-bound estimate of total TCR beta diversity. TCRdb reprocessing: public reads trimmed at Q25 with fastp, clones called with MiXCR, in-frame beta chains kept. Here each entry gathers all rows of one CDR3 protein and keeps the most common genes and DNA. These V and J calls rely on TCRdb rather than the paper's analysis. The sample has approximately 670,000 distinct CDR3 sequences on record, around two fifths of them singletons. The top ten clones comprise around 30% of the sample.

The donors were about 40 Caucasian individuals from Russia, aged roughly 6 to 90 years, who were systemically healthy. Each donor gave ten milliliters of peripheral blood, drawn into EDTA-treated Vacutainer tubes. Ficoll-Paque density-gradient centrifugation was used to isolate PBMCs, with at least 6.5 million per sample. Total RNA was extracted from PBMCs with Trizol reagent, with at least 6 micrograms obtained per sample. The percentages of naive CD45RAhigh/CD27high T cells were determined by flow cytometry on a PBMC aliquot from every donor. The investigation overall reported the following: Total diversity estimates from one million sequenced T cells were considered lower bounds and underestimates. Donor CMV infection status was unknown, potentially confounding age-related changes in expanded clonotypes. Observed TCR beta diversity correlated strongly with the percentage of naive T cells measured by flow cytometry. Since profiling was done on bulk unsorted PBMCs, naive and antigen-experienced compartments could not be conclusively compared. Compared with the aged group, more naive CD4+ T cells, fewer expanded clones and increased TCR diversity were shown by the long-lived group, suggesting age selection. As age increased, observed TCR beta diversity per million T cells dropped in a roughly linear way, and a significant reduction was already evident by age about 36.

Remarks on this clonotype: Its antigen has not been determined. Per-nucleotide qualities are absent, and no much larger clonotype sits a single base away.

There are 11 amino acids in the CDR3, from cysteine to phenylalanine inclusive. Only the CDR3 DNA stays, 33 bases, in frame from base 1. CDR1 SEHNR and CDR2 FQNEAQ were looked up in the germline V gene (reference sequence). Recombination joined TRBV7-9 with TRBJ2-5; the D gene is possibly TRBD1, with 6 bases matching. TRBJ2-7 explains the end of the DNA better; the J call may be wrong. The source is a man older than 75 in good health. Sequencing was carried out using blood. The nucleotide sequence reads as follows: TGTGCCAGCGGGACATTAAACGAGCAGTACTTC. It codes for CASGTLNEQYF.